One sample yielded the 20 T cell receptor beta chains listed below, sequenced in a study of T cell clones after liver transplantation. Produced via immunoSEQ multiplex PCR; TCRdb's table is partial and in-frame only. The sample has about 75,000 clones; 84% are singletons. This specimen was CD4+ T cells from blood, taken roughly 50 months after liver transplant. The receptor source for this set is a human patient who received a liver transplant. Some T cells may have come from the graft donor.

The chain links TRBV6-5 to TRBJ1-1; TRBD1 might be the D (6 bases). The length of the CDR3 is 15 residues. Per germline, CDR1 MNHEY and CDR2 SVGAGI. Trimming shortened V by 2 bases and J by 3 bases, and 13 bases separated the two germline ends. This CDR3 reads CASSYRGAGDTEAFF. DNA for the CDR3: TGTGCCAGCAGTTACCGGGGGGCCGGGGACACTGAAGCTTTCTTT.

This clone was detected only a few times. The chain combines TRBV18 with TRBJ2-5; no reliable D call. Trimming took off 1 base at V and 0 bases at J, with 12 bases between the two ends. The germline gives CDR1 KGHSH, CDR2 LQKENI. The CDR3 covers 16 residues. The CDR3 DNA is TGTGCCAGCTCACCACTTAACCCCAGCAACCAAGAGACCCAGTACTTC. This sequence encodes CASSPLNPSNQETQYF.

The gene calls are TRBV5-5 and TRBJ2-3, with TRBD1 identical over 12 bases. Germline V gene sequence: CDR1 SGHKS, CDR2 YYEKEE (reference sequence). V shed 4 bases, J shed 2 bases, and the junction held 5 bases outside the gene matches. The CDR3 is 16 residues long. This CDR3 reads CASSRRDRGPTDTQYF. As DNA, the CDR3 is TGTGCCAGCAGCCGCCGGGACAGGGGGCCCACAGATACGCAGTATTTT.

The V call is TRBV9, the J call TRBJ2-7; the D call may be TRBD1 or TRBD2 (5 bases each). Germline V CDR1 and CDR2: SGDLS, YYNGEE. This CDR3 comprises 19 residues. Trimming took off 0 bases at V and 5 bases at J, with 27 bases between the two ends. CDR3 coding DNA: TGTGCCAGCAGCGTAGAAGGGGCATCGGGGAACCCGGCGAAAAACGAGCAGTACTTC. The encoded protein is CASSVEGASGNPAKNEQYF.

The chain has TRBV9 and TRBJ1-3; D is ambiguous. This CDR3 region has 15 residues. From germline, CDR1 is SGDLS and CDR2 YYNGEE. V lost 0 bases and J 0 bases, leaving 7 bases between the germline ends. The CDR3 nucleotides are TGTGCCAGCAGCGTAGATCTTAACTCTGGAAACACCATATATTTT. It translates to CASSVDLNSGNTIYF.

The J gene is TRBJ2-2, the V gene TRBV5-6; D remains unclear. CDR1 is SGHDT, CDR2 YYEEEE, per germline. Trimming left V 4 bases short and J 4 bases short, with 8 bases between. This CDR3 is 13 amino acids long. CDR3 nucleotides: TGTGCCAGCAGCCTAGTGAGCACCGGGGAGCTGTTTTTT. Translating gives CASSLVSTGELFF. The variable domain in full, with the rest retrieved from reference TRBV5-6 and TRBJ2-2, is DAGVTQSPTHLIKTRGQQVTLRCSPKSGHDTVSWYQQALGQGPQFIFQYYEEEERQRGNFPDRFSGHQFPNYSSELNVNALLLGDSALYLCASSLVSTGELFFGEGSRLTVL.

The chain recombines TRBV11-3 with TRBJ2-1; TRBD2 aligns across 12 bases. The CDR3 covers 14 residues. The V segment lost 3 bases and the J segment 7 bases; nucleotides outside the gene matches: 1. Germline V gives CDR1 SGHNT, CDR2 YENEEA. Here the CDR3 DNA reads TGTGCCAGCAGCTTGACTAGCGGGAGTAATGAGCAGTTCTTC. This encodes CASSLTSGSNEQFF.

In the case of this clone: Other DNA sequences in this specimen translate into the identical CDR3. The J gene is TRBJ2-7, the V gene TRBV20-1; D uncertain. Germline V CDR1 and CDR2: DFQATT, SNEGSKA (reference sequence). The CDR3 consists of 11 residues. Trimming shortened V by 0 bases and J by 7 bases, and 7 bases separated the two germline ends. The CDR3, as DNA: TGCAGTGCTAGAGATGGCAGAGAGCAGTACTTC. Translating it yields CSARDGREQYF.

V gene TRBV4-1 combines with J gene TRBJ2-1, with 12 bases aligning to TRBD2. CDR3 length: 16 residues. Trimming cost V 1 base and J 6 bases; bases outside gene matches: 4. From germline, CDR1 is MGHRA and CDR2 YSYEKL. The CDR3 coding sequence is TGCGCCAGCAGCCAAGTACTACTAGCGGGAGGCAATGAGCAGTTCTTC. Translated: CASSQVLLAGGNEQFF.

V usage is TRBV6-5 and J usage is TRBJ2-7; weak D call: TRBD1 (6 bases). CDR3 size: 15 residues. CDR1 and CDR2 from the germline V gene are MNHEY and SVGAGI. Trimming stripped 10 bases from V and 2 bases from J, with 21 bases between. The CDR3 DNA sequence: TGTGCCACCAGCTCCGAACCAACAGGGACCTACGAGCAGTACTTC. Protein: CATSSEPTGTYEQYF.

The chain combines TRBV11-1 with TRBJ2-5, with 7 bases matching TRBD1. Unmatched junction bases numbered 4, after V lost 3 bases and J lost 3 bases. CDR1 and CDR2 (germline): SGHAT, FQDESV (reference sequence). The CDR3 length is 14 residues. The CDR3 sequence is CASSFGDSKETQYF. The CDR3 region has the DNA TGTGCCAGCAGCTTTGGGGACAGCAAAGAGACCCAGTACTTC.

CDR3 coding DNA: TGTGCCAGCAGCTTAGTCTCGGGGGGCGAGCAGTACTTC. It specifies CASSLVSGGEQYF. This chain joins TRBV7-9 and TRBJ2-7, with TRBD2 identical over 7 bases. The CDR3 spans 13 residues. V lost 1 base to trimming and J lost 6 bases; unmatched junction nucleotides: 3. CDR1 is SEHNR and CDR2 is FQNEAQ in the germline V gene (reference sequence).

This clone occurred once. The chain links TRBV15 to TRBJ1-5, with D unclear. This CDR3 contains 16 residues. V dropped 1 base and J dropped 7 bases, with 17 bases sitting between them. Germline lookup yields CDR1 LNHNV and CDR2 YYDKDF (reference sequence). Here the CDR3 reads CATSRGQVAVGQPQHF. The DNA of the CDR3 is TGTGCCACCAGCAGAGGTCAGGTGGCGGTAGGACAGCCCCAGCATTTT.

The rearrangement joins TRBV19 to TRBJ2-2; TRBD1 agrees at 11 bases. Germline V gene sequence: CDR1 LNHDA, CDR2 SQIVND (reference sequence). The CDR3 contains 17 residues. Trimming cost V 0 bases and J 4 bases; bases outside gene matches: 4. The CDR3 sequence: CASSIDADRGRTGELFF. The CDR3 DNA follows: TGTGCCAGTAGTATAGATGCGGACAGGGGGCGCACCGGGGAGCTGTTTTTT.

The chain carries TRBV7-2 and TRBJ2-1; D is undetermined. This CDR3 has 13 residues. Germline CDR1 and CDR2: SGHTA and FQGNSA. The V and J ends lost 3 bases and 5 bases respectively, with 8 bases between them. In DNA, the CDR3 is TGTGCCAGCAGCTTCGGGCCGAACAATGAGCAGTTCTTC. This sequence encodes CASSFGPNNEQFF.

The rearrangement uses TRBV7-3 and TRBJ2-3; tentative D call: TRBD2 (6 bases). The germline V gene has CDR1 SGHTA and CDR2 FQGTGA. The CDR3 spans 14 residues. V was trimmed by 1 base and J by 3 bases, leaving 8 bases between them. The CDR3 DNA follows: TGTGCCAGCAGCTTAAGCGGGGAAACAGATACGCAGTATTTT. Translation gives CASSLSGETDTQYF.

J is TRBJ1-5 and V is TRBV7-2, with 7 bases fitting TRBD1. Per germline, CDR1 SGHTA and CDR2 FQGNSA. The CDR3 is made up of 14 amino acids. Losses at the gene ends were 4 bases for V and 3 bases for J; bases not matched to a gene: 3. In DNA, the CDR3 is TGTGCCAGCAGCTCACAGGGGCCCAATCAGCCCCAGCATTTT. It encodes CASSSQGPNQPQHF.

The CDR3 loop is CASGRDQFDAFF. The DNA for the CDR3 is TGCGCCAGCGGGAGGGACCAGTTTGACGCTTTCTTT. The chain links TRBV5-1 to TRBJ1-1; D is possibly TRBD1 (5 bases). The CDR3 runs 12 residues. The germline gives CDR1 SGHRS, CDR2 YFSETQ. V was trimmed by 7 bases and J by 11 bases, leaving 18 bases between them.

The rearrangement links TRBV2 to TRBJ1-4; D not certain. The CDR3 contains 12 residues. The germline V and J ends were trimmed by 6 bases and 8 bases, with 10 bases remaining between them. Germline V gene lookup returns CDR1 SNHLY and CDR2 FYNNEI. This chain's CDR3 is CASRELREKLFF. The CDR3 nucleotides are TGTGCCAGCAGGGAACTAAGGGAAAAACTGTTTTTT.

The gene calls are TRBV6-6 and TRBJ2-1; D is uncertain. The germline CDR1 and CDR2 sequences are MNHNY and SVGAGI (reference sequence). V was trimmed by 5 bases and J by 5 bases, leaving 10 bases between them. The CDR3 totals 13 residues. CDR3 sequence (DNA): TGTGCCAGCAGTCCCGTAGAGGACAATGAGCAGTTCTTC. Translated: CASSPVEDNEQFF.